These 11 T cell receptor beta chains originate from one sample sequenced in a study of cytomegalovirus exposure and HLA in healthy donors. PCR used 60 Vbeta primers and 13 Jbeta primers. The data were produced by immunoSEQ multiplex PCR, yet TCRdb's version contains in-frame clones alone and is incomplete. Among 140,000 to 150,000 clones listed, roughly 70% were seen once. Sequenced material: PBMCs. The receptors come from a man aged 55 to 70 in good health and CMV-seronegative.

This clone has just one count. J is TRBJ2-1 and V is TRBV29-1, with D possibly TRBD2 on 6 matching bases. In germline, CDR1 is SQVTM, CDR2 ANQGSEA. CDR3 length equals 15 residues. Trimming removed 8 bases from V and 0 bases from J, with 17 bases in between. In DNA form, the CDR3 reads TGCAGCCTCGCGGGGACCGAAAGCTCCTACAATGAGCAGTTCTTC. Its protein is CSLAGTESSYNEQFF.

This clone has more than one count but fewer than ten. The V gene is TRBV6-1, the J gene TRBJ2-2, with D maybe TRBD1 (6 bases). The CDR3 length is 14 residues. V was trimmed by 7 bases and J by 5 bases, leaving 14 bases between them. CDR1 is MNHNS, CDR2 SASEGT, per germline. The CDR3 sequence is CASKGPGATGELFF. CDR3 nucleotides: TGTGCCAGCAAGGGGCCAGGGGCAACCGGGGAGCTGTTTTTT.

CDR3 in DNA: TGTGCCAGTAGTATGAGGGGGACAGGAGTCAATCAGCCCCAGCATTTT. It encodes CASSMRGTGVNQPQHF. J is TRBJ1-5 and V is TRBV19; 8 nucleotides match TRBD1. CDR1 LNHDA and CDR2 SQIVND come from the germline V gene (reference sequence). Trimming at V came to 3 bases and at J to 3 bases, leaving 7 bases not matched to a gene. This CDR3 contains 16 residues.

The chain employs TRBV5-1 and TRBJ2-1; weak D call: TRBD1 (6 bases). V lost 0 bases to trimming and J lost 7 bases, with 8 bases between them. CDR1 and CDR2 (germline): SGHRS, YFSETQ. This CDR3 spans 13 amino acids. This CDR3 reads CASSLGQVNEQFF. CDR3 in DNA: TGCGCCAGCAGCTTGGGACAGGTTAATGAGCAGTTCTTC.

The chain joins TRBV27 to TRBJ2-7; a possible D gene is TRBD1 (5 bases). Germline V CDR1 and CDR2: MNHEY, SMNVEV (reference sequence). V lost 4 bases to trimming and J lost 5 bases, with 15 bases between them. This CDR3 contains 14 residues. Written as DNA, the CDR3 is TGTGCCAGCAGTTCCACAGGCGGCGCCAACGAGCAGTACTTC. This codes for CASSSTGGANEQYF.

V and J are TRBV5-1 and TRBJ2-7; tentative D call: TRBD1 (7 bases). V was shortened by 1 base and J by 2 bases, with 16 bases between the two germline ends. The CDR3 loop spans 16 amino acids. Germline assignment: CDR1 SGHRS and CDR2 YFSETQ. The CDR3 DNA reads as TGCGCCAGCAGCTTGACAGGGGATTGGGGGGCCTACGAGCAGTACTTC. The encoded protein is CASSLTGDWGAYEQYF.

J is TRBJ2-7 and V is TRBV9; 7 bases are a match to TRBD1. The CDR3 totals 14 residues. V was pared by 0 bases and J by 2 bases, with 2 bases of the junction left unmatched. Per the germline V gene, CDR1 is SGDLS and CDR2 is YYNGEE. CDR3: CASSVDTGAYEQYF. As DNA, the CDR3 is TGTGCCAGCAGCGTAGATACAGGGGCCTACGAGCAGTACTTC.

The chain has TRBV5-4 and TRBJ2-5, with 9 bases matching TRBD2. The CDR3 extends over 16 amino acids. Germline trimming cut 0 bases from V and 1 base from J; bases unmatched to any gene: 4. Germline assignment: CDR1 SGHNT and CDR2 YYREEE (reference sequence). The CDR3, as DNA: TGTGCCAGCAGCTTGGCACTAGCGGGTTTCCAAGAGACCCAGTACTTC. Residues: CASSLALAGFQETQYF.

The rearrangement links TRBV10-3 to TRBJ1-1; D might be TRBD1 (5 bases). The V end was cut by 8 bases, the J end by 5 bases, with 12 bases between. CDR3 length equals 12 residues. Germline CDR1 reads ENHRY; CDR2 reads SYGVKD. In DNA form, the CDR3 reads TGTGCCATCCGGACCGGGGGGACTGAAGCTTTCTTT. Protein sequence: CAIRTGGTEAFF.

This rearrangement joins TRBV28 to TRBJ2-1; TRBD2 aligns across 7 bases. V shed 5 bases, J shed 3 bases, and the junction held 19 bases outside the gene matches. This CDR3 comprises 19 residues. Germline V gives CDR1 MDHEN, CDR2 SYDVKM. The CDR3 region has the DNA TGTGCCAGCAGTCTGCCCTTTGGATCACGGCGGGAGCACTACAATGAGCAGTTCTTC. Residues: CASSLPFGSRREHYNEQFF. The full variable domain, in which reference TRBV28 and TRBJ2-1 provide the parts outside the CDR3, is DVKVTQSSRYLVKRTGEKVFLECVQDMDHENMFWYRQDPGLGLRLIYFSYDVKMKEKGDIPEGYSVSREKKERFSLILESASTNQTSMYLCASSLPFGSRREHYNEQFFGPGTRLTVL.

This chain's CDR3 is CASSLERAGGSHEQFF. CDR3 nucleotides: TGTGCCAGCAGCTTGGAAAGAGCGGGAGGAAGCCATGAGCAGTTCTTC. The J gene is TRBJ2-1, the V gene TRBV5-4; 9 nucleotides match TRBD2. The CDR3 has 16 amino acids. Per the germline V gene, CDR1 is SGHNT and CDR2 is YYREEE (reference sequence). V shed 0 bases, J shed 8 bases, and the junction held 9 bases outside the gene matches. Together with reference TRBV5-4 and TRBJ2-1, the CDR3 gives the full variable domain: ETGVTQSPTHLIKTRGQQVTLRCSSQSGHNTVSWYQQALGQGPQFIFQYYREEENGRGNFPPRFSGLQFPNYSSELNVNALELDDSALYLCASSLERAGGSHEQFFGPGTRLTVL.